Included here is one T cell receptor beta chain sequence, with context. The data stem from a study of blood T cell repertoires in COVID-19. Sequenced by immunoSEQ multiplex PCR; TCRdb stores in-frame clones only, minus some. Of about 440,000 clones detected, roughly 88% appear once; the ten largest clones hold 10% to 15%. The CDR3 runs 12 residues. From germline, CDR1 is SEHNR and CDR2 FQNEAQ (reference sequence). Trimming removed 1 base from V and 8 bases from J, with 8 bases in between. This sequence was found in a woman aged 50 to 60 with COVID-19, enrolled during active disease. This sequence joins TRBV7-9 and TRBJ1-2; a possible D gene is TRBD1 (5 bases). Sequencing was carried out using peripheral blood. This CDR3 is CASSLEGWGYTF. The CDR3 DNA follows: TGTGCCAGCAGCTTAGAGGGGTGGGGCTACACCTTC.